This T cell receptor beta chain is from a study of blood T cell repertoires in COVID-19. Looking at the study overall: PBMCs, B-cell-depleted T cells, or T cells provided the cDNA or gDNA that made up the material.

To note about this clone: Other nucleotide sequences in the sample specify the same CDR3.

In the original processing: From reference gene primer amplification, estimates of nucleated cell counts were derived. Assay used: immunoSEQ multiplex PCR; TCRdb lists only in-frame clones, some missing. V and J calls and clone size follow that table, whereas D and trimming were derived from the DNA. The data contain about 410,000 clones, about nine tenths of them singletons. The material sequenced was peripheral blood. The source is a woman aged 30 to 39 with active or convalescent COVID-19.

This chain's CDR3 is CASSLYGEDTEAFF. The CDR3 nucleotides read TGTGCCAGCAGTTTATATGGGGAGGACACTGAAGCTTTCTTT. This chain links TRBV27 with TRBJ1-1, with D hard to call. This CDR3 contains 14 residues. Germline V lookup: CDR1 MNHEY, CDR2 SMNVEV (reference sequence). Between the trimmed V and J ends, which lost 1 base and 3 bases, there was a span of 9 bases.